These T cell receptor beta chains were read from a single sample in a study of CD8+ T cells in alopecia areata. Libraries were prepared by immunoSEQ multiplex PCR; TCRdb keeps only in-frame clonotypes and omits some of them. Among more than 95,000 clones listed, 55% were seen once. Sequenced sample: CD4+ T cells sorted from blood. The receptors come from a human donor in good health. Each CDR3 is given with its conserved first and last residue. D genes are given only for firm matches. For some rows the clone size is stated as once, few or many, or as a class when expanded; others skip it.

J gene	clone size	D gene	V gene	CDR3 protein	CDR3 DNA
TRBJ2-5	NA	NA	TRBV25-1	CASSGGTVQETQYF	TGTGCCAGCAGTGGCGGGACAGTCCAAGAGACCCAGTACTTC
TRBJ2-5	few	TRBD1	TRBV7-8	CASSIDRGMGETQYF	TGTGCCAGCAGCATCGACAGGGGGATGGGGGAGACCCAGTACTTC
TRBJ2-1	NA	NA	TRBV6-5	CASSYVSSSYNEQFF	TGTGCCAGCAGTTATGTCTCGAGCTCCTACAATGAGCAGTTCTTC
TRBJ2-5	NA	NA	TRBV11-1	CASSFGGLAQETQYF	TGTGCCAGCAGCTTCGGGGGACTCGCTCAAGAGACCCAGTACTTC
TRBJ1-6	NA	NA	TRBV25-1	CASSVESSPLHF	TGTGCCAGCAGTGTGGAGTCTTCACCCCTCCACTTT
TRBJ1-1	NA	NA	TRBV30	CAWSPTWNTEAFF	TGTGCCTGGAGTCCAACCTGGAACACTGAAGCTTTCTTT
TRBJ1-3	NA	NA	TRBV4-2	CASSQDRVAGNTIYF	TGTGCCAGCAGCCAAGACAGGGTGGCTGGAAACACCATATATTTT
TRBJ1-6	NA	NA	TRBV2	CASSEAPPGFNSPLHF	TGTGCCAGCAGTGAAGCTCCCCCGGGGTTTAATTCACCCCTCCACTTT
TRBJ2-2	few	TRBD2	TRBV2	CASSEPETSGVGTGELFF	TGTGCCAGCAGTGAACCGGAGACTAGCGGGGTCGGGACCGGGGAGCTGTTTTTT
TRBJ2-5	NA	NA	TRBV5-1	CASSPGQQETQYF	TGCGCCAGCAGCCCTGGACAGCAAGAGACCCAGTACTTC
TRBJ2-7	NA	NA	TRBV5-5	CASSLTTSYEQYF	TGTGCCAGCAGCTTGACTACCTCCTACGAGCAGTACTTC
TRBJ2-6	once	NA	TRBV2	CASRSEAPGVLTF	TGTGCCAGCAGGTCAGAGGCCCCCGGCGTCCTGACTTTC
TRBJ2-6	NA	TRBD1	TRBV29-1	CSAGTGISGANVLTF	TGCAGCGCCGGGACAGGGATCTCTGGGGCCAACGTCCTGACTTTC
TRBJ2-1	NA	NA	TRBV29-1	CSVVSGIGNEQFF	TGCAGCGTTGTTTCGGGTATCGGCAATGAGCAGTTCTTC
TRBJ1-2	NA	NA	TRBV6-6	CASSLDGYTF	TGTGCCAGCAGCCTAGATGGCTACACCTTC
TRBJ1-2	NA	NA	TRBV29-1	CSVDSGPYYGYTF	TGCAGCGTTGATTCAGGACCCTACTATGGCTACACCTTC
TRBJ2-2	NA	TRBD2	TRBV6-5	CASSFGLAGNTGELFF	TGTGCCAGCAGTTTCGGACTAGCGGGGAACACCGGGGAGCTGTTTTTT
TRBJ2-7	NA	NA	TRBV25-1	CASRSTGSYEQYF	TGTGCCAGCAGGAGTACAGGGTCCTACGAGCAGTACTTC
TRBJ1-4	NA	NA	TRBV25-1	CASVRDANEKLFF	TGTGCCAGCGTCAGGGACGCTAATGAAAAACTGTTTTTT
TRBJ2-1	NA	NA	TRBV30	CAWSLPPSIGQFF	TGTGCCTGGAGTCTGCCCCCCAGCATTGGGCAGTTCTTC
TRBJ1-5	few	NA	TRBV6-5	CASSSQPQHF	TGTGCCAGCAGTTCCCAGCCCCAGCATTTT
TRBJ1-5	NA	NA	TRBV2	CASGSAENQPQHF	TGTGCCAGCGGGTCGGCAGAGAATCAGCCCCAGCATTTT
TRBJ2-3	few	NA	TRBV29-1	CSYRGASTDTQYF	TGCAGCTATCGCGGGGCTAGCACAGATACGCAGTATTTT
TRBJ2-3	NA	TRBD2	TRBV9	CASTQGTSGSTQYF	TGTGCCAGCACCCAGGGGACTAGCGGCAGTACGCAGTATTTT
TRBJ1-5	NA	NA	TRBV7-2	CASSNRVLGNQPQHF	TGTGCCAGCAGCAACAGGGTCTTGGGCAATCAGCCCCAGCATTTT
TRBJ1-4	few	TRBD1	TRBV28	CASSLPGQGLDRREKLFF	TGTGCCAGCAGTCTCCCGGGACAGGGTCTCGATAGGCGCGAAAAACTGTTTTTT
TRBJ1-4	NA	TRBD1	TRBV29-1	CSVRGQGGEKLFF	TGCAGCGTTCGTGGACAGGGCGGTGAAAAACTGTTTTTT
TRBJ2-1	few	TRBD2	TRBV15	CATSSTVRRGGLWEQFF	TGTGCCACCAGCTCGACTGTAAGGCGGGGGGGCCTTTGGGAGCAGTTCTTC
TRBJ1-6	NA	NA	TRBV23-1	CASSLRYSPLHF	TGCGCCAGCAGTCTGAGGTATTCACCCCTCCACTTT
TRBJ2-1	NA	TRBD2	TRBV27	CASSFERGVGNEQFF	TGTGCCAGCAGTTTCGAGCGGGGGGTAGGGAATGAGCAGTTCTTC
TRBJ2-5	NA	NA	TRBV7-9	CASSFQETQYF	TGTGCCAGCAGCTTCCAAGAGACCCAGTACTTC
TRBJ2-1	NA	TRBD2	TRBV5-4	CASSLIAGGYNEQFF	TGTGCCAGCAGCCTAATAGCGGGGGGGTACAATGAGCAGTTCTTC
TRBJ1-2	many	NA	TRBV18	CASSPESRGYGYTF	TGTGCCAGCTCACCAGAGTCACGGGGCTATGGCTACACCTTC
TRBJ1-2	once	NA	TRBV30	CAWSGLSNYGYTF	TGTGCCTGGAGTGGACTGAGTAACTATGGCTACACCTTC
TRBJ1-3	NA	NA	TRBV6-5	CATRATGSGNTIYF	TGTGCCACCCGAGCGACGGGCTCTGGAAACACCATATATTTT
TRBJ2-3	NA	TRBD1	TRBV7-9	CASSAGQAGDTQYF	TGTGCCAGCAGCGCGGGACAGGCCGGAGATACGCAGTATTTT
TRBJ1-6	NA	NA	TRBV27	CASSLRGTVYSPLHF	TGTGCCAGCAGTTTACGGGGGACGGTATATTCACCCCTCCACTTT
TRBJ2-7	NA	NA	TRBV29-1	CSVVTAAGSYEQYF	TGCAGCGTTGTGACCGCTGCAGGCTCCTACGAGCAGTACTTC
TRBJ2-1	NA	NA	TRBV27	CASSRDSLYNEQFF	TGTGCCAGCAGTAGAGACAGCCTTTACAATGAGCAGTTCTTC
TRBJ1-2	NA	NA	TRBV29-1	CSAGGYYGYTF	TGCAGCGCCGGCGGGTACTATGGCTACACCTTC
TRBJ2-5	few	NA	TRBV29-1	CSVELQAETQYF	TGCAGCGTTGAACTCCAGGCAGAGACCCAGTACTTC
TRBJ2-3	NA	NA	TRBV2	CASSLTDTQYF	TGTGCCAGCAGCCTCACAGATACGCAGTATTTT
TRBJ1-6	NA	NA	TRBV7-9	CASTTRADSDSPLHF	TGTGCCAGCACCACGAGGGCGGACAGCGATTCACCCCTCCACTTT
TRBJ2-7	NA	TRBD2	TRBV28	CASRTRPTSGGRHYEQYF	TGTGCCAGCAGAACGCGCCCCACTAGCGGGGGGCGTCACTACGAGCAGTACTTC
TRBJ2-3	NA	TRBD1	TRBV25-1	CASSESEQGRSTDTQYF	TGTGCCAGCAGTGAATCTGAACAGGGGAGAAGCACAGATACGCAGTATTTT
TRBJ1-1	NA	NA	TRBV5-4	CASSLVSSVHEAFF	TGTGCCAGCAGCTTGGTCTCGTCAGTCCATGAAGCTTTCTTT
TRBJ1-2	NA	NA	TRBV6-6	CASSTGAAHYGYTF	TGTGCCAGCAGTACCGGGGCAGCTCACTATGGCTACACCTTC
TRBJ1-4	NA	TRBD1	TRBV19	CASSGQGAYEKLFF	TGTGCCAGTAGTGGACAGGGGGCATATGAAAAACTGTTTTTT
TRBJ2-7	NA	NA	TRBV10-3	CAISEVEYEQYF	TGTGCCATCAGTGAGGTAGAGTACGAGCAGTACTTC
TRBJ2-5	NA	NA	TRBV19	CASSTGAVETQYF	TGTGCCAGTAGTACCGGGGCCGTAGAGACCCAGTACTTC
TRBJ2-2	NA	NA	TRBV7-2	CASSPGFRNTGELFF	TGTGCCAGCAGCCCTGGGTTCCGAAACACCGGGGAGCTGTTTTTT
TRBJ2-7	NA	NA	TRBV7-2	CASSLVEGIEQYF	TGTGCCAGCAGCTTAGTGGAGGGTATCGAGCAGTACTTC
TRBJ1-3	few	NA	TRBV28	CASSAPRGVSGNTIYF	TGTGCCAGCAGTGCACCCCGGGGGGTATCTGGAAACACCATATATTTT
TRBJ2-3	NA	NA	TRBV27	CASSSPLTQYF	TGTGCCAGCAGTTCCCCGCTGACGCAGTATTTT
TRBJ1-1	NA	NA	TRBV7-9	CASSSRRAEAFF	TGTGCCAGCAGTAGTCGGAGGGCTGAAGCTTTCTTT
TRBJ1-1	NA	TRBD1	TRBV29-1	CSVGAWTGKTEAFF	TGCAGCGTGGGAGCCTGGACAGGGAAGACTGAAGCTTTCTTT
TRBJ1-6	NA	TRBD1	TRBV30	CAWRDRQNSPLHF	TGTGCCTGGAGGGACAGGCAGAATTCACCCCTCCACTTT
TRBJ2-7	few	NA	TRBV29-1	CSARQHSYEQYF	TGCAGCGCGCGGCAGCACTCCTACGAGCAGTACTTC